The next 15 T cell receptor beta chains were all read from a single sample in a study of blood T cell repertoires in COVID-19. Libraries were prepared by immunoSEQ multiplex PCR; TCRdb keeps only in-frame clonotypes and omits some of them. The table shows around 100,000 clones, with roughly nine tenths occurring only once. Sequences were obtained from peripheral blood. These receptors were collected from a man between 50 and 59 years old with acute or convalescent COVID-19.

The chain joins TRBV7-2 to TRBJ2-3; 8 nucleotides agree with TRBD1. The germline CDR1 and CDR2 sequences are SGHTA and FQGNSA. V dropped 1 base and J dropped 5; count of bases not matched to a gene: 11. CDR3 length equals 17 residues. CDR3 nucleotides: TGTGCCAGCAGCTTAGGCGGGGCCAGGGGGCAGGTAGATACGCAGTATTTT. Translation: CASSLGGARGQVDTQYF.

V usage is TRBV6-6 and J usage is TRBJ1-5, with 10 positions matching TRBD1. Germline V gene lookup returns CDR1 MNHNY and CDR2 SVGAGI (reference sequence). V lost 2 bases, J lost 4 bases, and 5 bases stayed unmatched. CDR3 size: 16 residues. The CDR3 bases are TGTGCCAGCAGTTACGGGACAGGGGCCGGAAATCAGCCCCAGCATTTT. This translates into CASSYGTGAGNQPQHF.

CDR3 DNA: TGTGCCAGCAGCGTATTAGCGGCTACGCCATCCTACAATGAGCAGTTCTTC. Its protein product is CASSVLAATPSYNEQFF. The rearrangement links TRBV9 to TRBJ2-1; the D gene is possibly TRBD2 (6 bases). The V gene's germline CDR1 is SGDLS and CDR2 YYNGEE. The CDR3 is 17 residues long. V shed 1 base and J shed 1 base, with 15 bases lying between them.

There are a few counts of this clone. The chain has TRBV2 and TRBJ2-6; D is ambiguous. The V end lost 5 bases, the J end lost 0 bases, and 5 bases lay between the germline ends. This CDR3 contains 14 residues. Germline loops: CDR1 SNHLY, CDR2 FYNNEI. The CDR3 is CASSRDSGANVLTF. The CDR3 DNA reads as TGTGCCAGCAGTCGAGACTCTGGGGCCAACGTCCTGACTTTC. The full variable domain, rest sourced from reference TRBV2 and TRBJ2-6, is EPEVTQTPSHQVTQMGQEVILRCVPISNHLYFYWYRQILGQKVEFLVSFYNNEISEKSEIFDDQFSVERPDGSNFTLKIRSTKLEDSAMYFCASSRDSGANVLTFGAGSRLTVL.

The rearrangement joins TRBV3-1 (or the pseudogene TRBV3-2) to TRBJ2-7; 9 bases agree with TRBD2. The ends lost 0 bases at V and 3 bases at J; junction bases unmatched: 6. The CDR3 contains 16 residues. Germline CDR1 and CDR2: LGHDT and YNNKEL (reference sequence). CDR3 residues: CASSQDASGTHYEQYF. CDR3 bases: TGTGCCAGCAGCCAAGACGCTAGCGGGACCCACTACGAGCAGTACTTC.

The chain links TRBV5-4 to TRBJ1-2, with D possibly matching TRBD1 (5 bases). Germline V gene lookup returns CDR1 SGHNT and CDR2 YYREEE (reference sequence). This CDR3 region has 15 residues. V lost 2 bases and J 1 base, leaving 12 bases between the germline ends. The CDR3: CASSLATGINYGYTF. The CDR3 DNA reads TGTGCCAGCAGCTTAGCAACAGGAATTAACTATGGCTACACCTTC.

This sequence joins TRBV18 and TRBJ2-7, with D perhaps TRBD1 (6 bases). V was pared by 2 bases and J by 0 bases, with 8 bases between. The CDR3 extends over 14 amino acids. The V gene's germline CDR1 is KGHSH and CDR2 LQKENI. Here the CDR3 reads CASSPTGSSYEQYF. CDR3 bases: TGTGCCAGCTCACCAACAGGGAGCTCCTACGAGCAGTACTTC.

This chain uses TRBV24-1 with TRBJ2-2; D might be TRBD2 (5 bases). The V and J ends lost 6 bases and 1 base respectively, with 8 bases between them. The CDR3 runs 14 residues. Germline V gives CDR1 KGHDR, CDR2 SFDVKD. CDR3 in amino acids: CATSPRENTGELFF. CDR3 sequence (DNA): TGTGCCACCAGTCCCCGGGAGAACACCGGGGAGCTGTTTTTT.

The V gene is TRBV4-3, the J gene TRBJ2-1, with 10 positions matching TRBD2. CDR3 size: 13 residues. Per the germline V gene, CDR1 is LGHNA and CDR2 is YSLEER. The trim removed 3 bases at V and 8 bases at J, leaving 1 base unmatched. The CDR3 sequence is CASSHLAGDEQFF. For the CDR3, the DNA is TGCGCCAGCAGCCACCTAGCGGGAGATGAGCAGTTCTTC.

The J gene is TRBJ1-5, the V gene TRBV18; 7 positions match TRBD1. J was trimmed by 0 bases and V by 6 bases; bases with no gene match: 5. Looked up from germline, CDR1 is KGHSH and CDR2 is LQKENI. The CDR3 has 15 residues. CDR3 in DNA: TGTGCCAGCTCCATTACAGGGGATAGCAATCAGCCCCAGCATTTT. Its protein product is CASSITGDSNQPQHF.

The J gene is TRBJ1-4, the V gene TRBV30, with D uncertain. The CDR3 is made up of 14 amino acids. Per the germline V gene, CDR1 is GTSNPN and CDR2 is SVGIG (reference sequence). Trimming took off 4 bases at V and 5 bases at J, with 14 bases between the two ends. Written as DNA, the CDR3 is TGTGCCTGGACGCCGTTTGGGCCGAATGAAAAACTGTTTTTT. Amino acid sequence: CAWTPFGPNEKLFF.

The chain links TRBV27 to TRBJ2-3; 9 bases match TRBD1. CDR3 length: 16 amino acids. J was trimmed by 4 bases and V by 2 bases; bases with no gene match: 7. Germline assignment: CDR1 MNHEY and CDR2 SMNVEV (reference sequence). CDR3 sequence: CASSLIGQGMADTQYF. The CDR3 region has the DNA TGTGCCAGCAGTTTAATAGGACAGGGGATGGCAGATACGCAGTATTTT.

The chain carries TRBV30 and TRBJ1-1, with 10 nucleotides matching TRBD1. Germline trimming cut 0 bases from V and 6 bases from J; bases unmatched to any gene: 1. CDR3 length equals 13 residues. The germline CDR1 and CDR2 sequences are GTSNPN and SVGIG (reference sequence). CDR3 sequence (DNA): TGTGCCTGGAGTGTGGACAGGGGGGCTGAAGCTTTCTTT. Its protein product is CAWSVDRGAEAFF.

This clone was recorded once. This rearrangement joins TRBV24-1 to TRBJ1-1, with 8 bases identical to TRBD1. The junction had 8 bases not matched to a gene; V was cut back by 4 bases and J by 5 bases. The germline gives CDR1 KGHDR, CDR2 SFDVKD. The CDR3 length is 15 residues. As DNA, the CDR3 is TGTGCCACCAGTGACGGGACAGGTTTAGCTACTGAAGCTTTCTTT. It codes for CATSDGTGLATEAFF.

This clone appeared once. The chain carries TRBV4-1 and TRBJ1-2; D is unresolved. The CDR3 is 13 amino acids. Trimming pared 0 bases from V and 4 bases from J, leaving 6 bases between. Germline values: CDR1 MGHRA, CDR2 YSYEKL. CDR3: CASSQDKSYGYTF. The DNA of the CDR3 is TGCGCCAGCAGCCAAGACAAGAGCTATGGCTACACCTTC.